The clone carrying this T cell receptor (beta chain) has a count of ten or more. As yet, its antigen is unknown. This sample's TCRbeta library carried unique molecular identifier barcodes. TCRdb re-called the PCR reads with MiXCR, one entry per CDR3 protein. The repertoire holds hundreds of thousands of distinct CDR3 sequences, over 9% seen once, with 7.5% in the top ten. The data stem from a study of T-cell reconstitution after alpha-beta-depleted transplantation in children. General observations from the study: Reported findings indicate that, about two months after transplant, alpha-beta T cells came from several hundred expanded clones, which were derived from non-depleted graft cells. Surviving thymic progenitors and recipient T cells were the source of high TCRbeta diversity at day 60 in some patients.

This clonotype originated in a boy in the first two years of life with acute myeloid leukemia, due to receive a stem cell transplant. The starting material was PBMCs, obtained before TCRalphabeta/CD19-depleted stem cell transplant.

CDR3 sequence reads: CASSLGPVTGELFF. CDR3 DNA: TGTGCCAGCAGCTTGGGCCCTGTGACCGGGGAGCTGTTTTTT. The chain carries TRBV7-9 and TRBJ2-2; D unclear. The V gene's germline CDR1 is SEHNR and CDR2 FQNEAQ (reference sequence). The CDR3 has 14 amino acids. Trimming left V 3 bases short and J 5 bases short, with 10 bases between.